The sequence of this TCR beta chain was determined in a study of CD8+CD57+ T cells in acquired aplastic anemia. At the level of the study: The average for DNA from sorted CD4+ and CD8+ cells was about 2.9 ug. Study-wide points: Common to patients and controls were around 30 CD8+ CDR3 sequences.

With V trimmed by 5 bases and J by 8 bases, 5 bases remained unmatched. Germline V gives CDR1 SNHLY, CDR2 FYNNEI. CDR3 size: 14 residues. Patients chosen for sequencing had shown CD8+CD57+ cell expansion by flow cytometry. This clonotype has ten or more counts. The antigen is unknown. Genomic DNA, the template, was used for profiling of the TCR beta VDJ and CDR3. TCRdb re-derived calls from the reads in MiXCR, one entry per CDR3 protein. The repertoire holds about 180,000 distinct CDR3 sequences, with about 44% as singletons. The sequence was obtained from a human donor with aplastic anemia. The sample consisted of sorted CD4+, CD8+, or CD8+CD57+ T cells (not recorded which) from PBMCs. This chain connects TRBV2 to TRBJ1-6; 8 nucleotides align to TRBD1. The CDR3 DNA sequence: TGTGCCAGCAGTTCAGGGGGCGCCGATTCACCCCTCCACTTT. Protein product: CASSSGGADSPLHF.